This is a list of T cell receptor beta chains from one sample in a study of T cell clones after liver transplantation. Method: immunoSEQ multiplex PCR; TCRdb's copy keeps in-frame clones and lacks some. The table includes tens of thousands of clones, around 85% detected once. The starting material was CD8+ T cells from blood, obtained 12 months after liver transplant. The receptor set was obtained from a human patient who received a liver transplant. Some of the T cells might come from the graft donor. Both conserved end residues are part of each CDR3. A D gene is named only where the DNA matches it firmly. Size is omitted from some rows. Given values are once, few, many or a class for expanded clones.

TRBV23-1,NA,TRBJ2-4,NA,TGCGCCAGCAGTCACCAGGTCGTGGGCCCCGCCTCCAAAAACATTCAGTACTTC,CASSHQVVGPASKNIQYF
TRBV27,NA,TRBJ1-2,NA,TGTGCCAGCAGTTTATCGATGCGTTATGGCTACACCTTC,CASSLSMRYGYTF
TRBV27,NA,TRBJ2-7,TRBD1,TGTGCCAGCTCTCTGGGGACAGTGGTGGCCGAGCAGTACTTC,CASSLGTVVAEQYF
TRBV6-5,many,TRBJ2-7,NA,TGTGCCAGCAGACTGTCAGGAGTCCACGAGCAGTACTTC,CASRLSGVHEQYF
TRBV27,NA,TRBJ2-2,NA,TGTGCCAGCAGTTTGGCCGGGGTGTACACCGGGGAGCTGTTTTTT,CASSLAGVYTGELFF
TRBV4-1,NA,TRBJ1-1,NA,TGCGCCAGCCGCGGGGCTGAAGCTTTCTTT,CASRGAEAFF
TRBV4-2,NA,TRBJ2-1,NA,TGTGCCAGCAGCCAAGATATCCGGGACATGCTGTTCTTC,CASSQDIRDMLFF
TRBV7-6,NA,TRBJ1-1,NA,TGTGCCAGCAGCTTAGTGCCCGAGGCCCCAGGGGACACTGAAGCTTTCTTT,CASSLVPEAPGDTEAFF
TRBV19,NA,TRBJ2-7,NA,TGTGCCAGTAGTATCACGGACAGACGCGAGCAGTACTTC,CASSITDRREQYF
TRBV28,once,TRBJ2-7,NA,TGTGCCAGCAGTACAGTGAGTATCAACGAGCAGTACTTC,CASSTVSINEQYF
TRBV4-3,NA,TRBJ2-1,TRBD2,TGCGCCAGCAGCCAGGGACTAGCGGGAGGGGAATTCTACAATGAGCAGTTCTTC,CASSQGLAGGEFYNEQFF
TRBV4-2,NA,TRBJ2-1,TRBD2,TGTGCCAGCAGCCAAGATCAACCTAGCGGGACATACAATGAGCAGTTCTTC,CASSQDQPSGTYNEQFF
TRBV6-1,NA,TRBJ2-1,NA,TGTGCCGGGGGTTACTCCTACAATGAGCAGTTCTTC,CAGGYSYNEQFF
TRBV5-4,NA,TRBJ1-2,TRBD1,TGTGCCAGCAGCTCGGGGATGGCAGGGGGCGTAGGCTACACCTTC,CASSSGMAGGVGYTF
TRBV9,few,TRBJ2-2,TRBD1,TGTGCCAGCAGCGTAACAGGGCAGGGGGCATCTGGGGAGCTGTTTTTT,CASSVTGQGASGELFF
TRBV6-5,once,TRBJ2-3,NA,TGTGCCAGCAGCTCCGCCGGGGGTCTAGATACGCAGTATTTT,CASSSAGGLDTQYF
TRBV6-5,few,TRBJ2-7,TRBD1,TGTGCCAGCAGTTACTCGACAGGGAGAGCCTACGAGCAGTACTTC,CASSYSTGRAYEQYF
TRBV5-8,NA,TRBJ1-3,NA,TGTGCCAGCAGCTTCAGGGACCTGGCGGGCACCATATATTTT,CASSFRDLAGTIYF
TRBV5-1,NA,TRBJ2-1,NA,TGCGCCAGCAGCTTGACCTTCGGCTTTGGGTACAATGAGCAGTTCTTC,CASSLTFGFGYNEQFF
TRBV28,once,TRBJ2-7,NA,TGTGCCAGCAGTCCCAGTCTACTGAGACAAGGATACGAGCAGTACTTC,CASSPSLLRQGYEQYF
TRBV7-9,few,TRBJ2-7,NA,TGTGCCAGCAGCTTGGATGGGGAGCAGTACTTC,CASSLDGEQYF
TRBV19,NA,TRBJ1-4,NA,TGTGCCAGTAGTCAGGGTCTTAATGAAAAACTGTTTTTT,CASSQGLNEKLFF
TRBV27,NA,TRBJ2-3,NA,TGTGCCACCTCAATCATGGCAGCCGGGGATACGCAGTATTTT,CATSIMAAGDTQYF
TRBV5-1,NA,TRBJ2-3,NA,TGCGCCAGCAGCTTTAATGGGGCAGTTAACACAGATACGCAGTATTTT,CASSFNGAVNTDTQYF
TRBV9,NA,TRBJ2-3,NA,TGTGCCAGCAGCGTAGTACGCGGAGAGCACTCTAGCACAGATACGCAGTATTTT,CASSVVRGEHSSTDTQYF
TRBV5-1,NA,TRBJ2-3,NA,TGCGCCAGCAGCTTGGATACCCCGACAGATACGCAGTATTTT,CASSLDTPTDTQYF
TRBV19,NA,TRBJ2-7,NA,TGTGCCAGTAGTATAACGGTGGCCTACGAGCAGTACTTC,CASSITVAYEQYF
TRBV4-1,NA,TRBJ2-3,TRBD2,TGCGCCAGCAGTGGATCTCTAGCGGGGTTCACAGATACGCAGTATTTT,CASSGSLAGFTDTQYF
TRBV10-2,NA,TRBJ2-1,TRBD2,TGCGCCAGCAGTGAGTTTACTAGCGGGAGGGCCTATGAGCAGTTCTTC,CASSEFTSGRAYEQFF
TRBV27,NA,TRBJ2-2,NA,TGTGCCAGCGGGGGAGTTAACACCGGGGAGCTGTTTTTT,CASGGVNTGELFF
TRBV15,few,TRBJ1-1,NA,TGTGCCACCTTGGAGAGGGAGAACACTGAAGCTTTCTTT,CATLERENTEAFF
TRBV7-9,once,TRBJ2-1,TRBD2,TGTGCCAGCACCCCTAGCGGCAAGCAGTTCTTC,CASTPSGKQFF
TRBV19,once,TRBJ2-3,TRBD2,TGTGCCAGTAGTATTTGGGGAGGGACCCCAGATACGCAGTATTTT,CASSIWGGTPDTQYF
TRBV6-5,NA,TRBJ1-2,NA,TGTGCCAGCAGTTGGAACAGGGTTAACTATGGCTACACCTTC,CASSWNRVNYGYTF
TRBV7-9,NA,TRBJ2-1,TRBD2,TGTGCCAGCAGTGACCCTAGCGGGAGGGAAAATGAGCAGTTCTTC,CASSDPSGRENEQFF
TRBV28,NA,TRBJ1-2,NA,TGTGCCAGCAGTCCTCCCGGGGACTATGGCTACACCTTC,CASSPPGDYGYTF
TRBV6-1,NA,TRBJ2-7,NA,TGTGCCAGCAGTGACCTACCGGGACCCGGACTGTCGAGCTCCTACGAGCAGTACTTC,CASSDLPGPGLSSSYEQYF